This TCR beta chain was captured in a study of T cell changes during pregnancy in multiple sclerosis. The germline V gene encodes CDR1 SGDLS and CDR2 YYNGEE. V lost 2 bases to trimming and J lost 2 bases; unmatched junction nucleotides: 5. The CDR3 consists of 15 residues. The assay was immunoSEQ multiplex PCR, and TCRdb's table has in-frame clones only and misses some. The table lists roughly 51,000 clones, approximately 94% of them singletons, with roughly 5.4% in the top ten. Specimen: CD8+ T cells from peripheral blood mononuclear cells, collected before pregnancy. This clonotype originated in a female donor with multiple sclerosis, enrolled in a pregnancy study. This chain connects TRBV9 to TRBJ1-2; 8 bases align to TRBD1. The CDR3 here is CASSVGTGPNYGYTF. The CDR3 DNA is TGTGCCAGCAGCGTTGGGACAGGTCCGAACTATGGCTACACCTTC.